Listed here are 24 T cell receptor beta chains from one sample, sequenced in a study of post-analysis software for immune sequencing data. The study, taken as a whole, reports: When patients were compared with controls, 4 or 5 TRBV segments were more frequent, TRBV5-6, TRBV5-1 and TRBV20-1 among them.

Unique molecular identifiers were carried by the TCR beta cDNA libraries. In TCRdb, the PCR reads were re-called with MiXCR into one record per CDR3 protein. The sample lists a few hundred thousand distinct CDR3 sequences; 30% to 40% were seen once. Which antigens these TCRs recognize remains unknown. Sequencing used blood. All receptors come from a girl younger than 18 with multiple sclerosis.

The chain is built from TRBV5-1 and TRBJ2-1, with unresolved D. TRBJ2-7 matches the DNA end more closely, so the J call is doubtful. This CDR3 has 13 amino acids. Per germline, CDR1 SGHRS and CDR2 YFSETQ. The CDR3, as DNA: TGCGCCAGCAGCTTGGAATCGATTCACGAGCAGTACTTC. Translated, it gives CASSLESIHEQYF.

The rearrangement links TRBV10-3 to TRBJ2-3; 8 bases agree with TRBD2. V shed 10 bases and J 2 bases; nucleotides not matched to a gene: 5. Germline V lookup: CDR1 ENHRY, CDR2 SYGVKD. This CDR3 contains 13 residues. The CDR3 DNA follows: TGTGCCACCAGGACTAGCCTCACAGATACGCAGTATTTT. This encodes CATRTSLTDTQYF.

J is TRBJ2-7 and V is TRBV20-1, with 8 positions matching TRBD2. The V gene end was trimmed by 2 bases and the J gene end by 3 bases; junction bases not matched to a gene: 6. Germline values: CDR1 DFQATT, CDR2 SNEGSKA (reference sequence). The CDR3 has 14 amino acids. CDR3 loop: CSARSMAGGYEQYF. CDR3 sequence (DNA): TGCAGTGCTAGATCAATGGCGGGGGGCTACGAGCAGTACTTC.

The chain uses TRBV6-5 and TRBJ2-5, with D perhaps matching TRBD1 (5 bases). The germline V gene has CDR1 MNHEY and CDR2 SVGAGI. The V end lost 2 bases, the J end lost 4 bases, and 8 bases lay between the germline ends. The CDR3 covers 13 residues. CDR3 coding DNA: TGTGCCAGCAGTTACCAGGGTGGAGAGACCCAGTACTTC. It is translated as CASSYQGGETQYF.

The CDR3 DNA sequence: TGCGCCAGCAGCCAAGACCCTCTTCCCAATGAGCAGTACTTC. This encodes CASSQDPLPNEQYF. This chain connects TRBV5-1 to TRBJ2-1; unclear D gene. The last part of the DNA fits TRBJ2-7 better; the J call may be wrong. The CDR3 covers 14 residues. Per germline, CDR1 SGHRS and CDR2 YFSETQ.

This clonotype appeared a few times. The chain has TRBV20-1 and TRBJ2-5; D may be TRBD2 (7 bases). Germline CDR1 and CDR2: DFQATT and SNEGSKA (reference sequence). CDR3 length: 12 amino acids. V was cut by 8 bases and J by 4 bases, with 14 bases left in between. DNA of the CDR3: TGCAGTCCAAGGGGGGGGGGAGAGACCCAGTACTTC. Amino acids: CSPRGGGETQYF.

The rearrangement joins TRBV7-2 to TRBJ2-7, with D possibly called TRBD1 or TRBD2 (6 bases each). CDR3 length equals 15 residues. CDR1 is SGHTA and CDR2 is FQGNSA in the germline V gene. The V and J ends lost 0 bases and 7 bases respectively, with 16 bases between them. In nucleotides, the CDR3 is TGTGCCAGCAGCTTAGCCGGGGGCAGGTCGGGAGAGCAGTACTTC. Translated, it gives CASSLAGGRSGEQYF.

This clonotype turned up a few times. This chain uses TRBV6-6 with TRBJ2-1; 7 bases are shared with TRBD1. This CDR3 comprises 15 residues. Germline V gene data show CDR1 as MNHNY and CDR2 as SVGAGI (reference sequence). Trimming at V came to 4 bases and at J to 4 bases, leaving 7 bases not matched to a gene. CDR3 protein: CASSSDRTGYNEQFF. CDR3 DNA: TGTGCCAGCAGTTCCGACCGGACAGGATACAATGAGCAGTTCTTC.

J is TRBJ1-4 and V is TRBV12-3 or TRBV12-4, with TRBD1 matching 9 bases. This CDR3 is built from 16 residues. V gave up 8 bases and J gave up 7 bases; unmatched junction bases: 14. The DNA for the CDR3 is TGTGCCAGCGCGAGTCGTCGGACAGGGGATACTGAAAAACTGTTTTTT. Protein sequence: CASASRRTGDTEKLFF.

This clonotype showed up many times. This sequence joins TRBV10-3 and TRBJ2-5; 11 nucleotides align to TRBD1. V shed 6 bases, J shed 2 bases, and the junction held 2 bases outside the gene matches. The CDR3 extends over 14 amino acids. In germline, CDR1 is ENHRY, CDR2 SYGVKD. The CDR3 region is CAIRGTGGQETQYF. The CDR3 DNA follows: TGTGCCATCAGAGGGACAGGGGGACAAGAGACCCAGTACTTC.

This chain uses TRBV7-2 with TRBJ1-2; 9 positions agree with TRBD1. This CDR3 spans 14 amino acids. The ends lost 4 bases at V and 9 bases at J; junction bases unmatched: 9. Looked up from germline, CDR1 is SGHTA and CDR2 is FQGNSA. CDR3 coding DNA: TGTGCCAGCAGCTCCTTCCGGGACAGGGAAAGCTACACCTTC. Translating gives CASSSFRDRESYTF.

The chain couples TRBV7-2 to TRBJ2-3; 8 bases are shared with TRBD2. The length of the CDR3 is 16 residues. The germline CDR1 and CDR2 sequences are SGHTA and FQGNSA. Trimming took 3 bases from V and 2 from J; bases not matched to a gene: 7. The CDR3 spells CASSFGAGADTDTQYF. Written as DNA, the CDR3 is TGTGCCAGCAGCTTCGGAGCGGGGGCCGACACAGATACGCAGTATTTT. Full variable domain (remainder filled in from reference TRBV7-2 and TRBJ2-3): GAGVSQSPSNKVTEKGKDVELRCDPISGHTALYWYRQSLGQGLEFLIYFQGNSAPDKSGLPSDRFSAERTGGSVSTLTIQRTQQEDSAVYLCASSFGAGADTDTQYFGPGTRLTVL.

This clonotype has only a few counts. This chain joins TRBV5-1 and TRBJ2-1; D unresolved. Germline V gene data show CDR1 as SGHRS and CDR2 as YFSETQ. The CDR3 loop spans 12 amino acids. The germline V and J ends were trimmed by 0 bases and 9 bases, with 7 bases remaining between them. The CDR3 DNA reads as TGCGCCAGCAGCTTGGGATGGGGTGAGCAGTTCTTC. Translation: CASSLGWGEQFF.

This clonotype came up a few times. The chain carries TRBV4-2 and TRBJ1-2; TRBD1 aligns across 7 bases. CDR3 length: 15 residues. Germline V gene data show CDR1 as LGHNA and CDR2 as YNFKEQ. V was pared by 4 bases and J by 2 bases, with 7 bases of the junction left unmatched. In nucleotides, the CDR3 is TGTGCCAGCAGCCGAACAGGGGCCTGGAACTATGGCTACACCTTC. This gives the protein CASSRTGAWNYGYTF.

The chain's CDR3 is CRAPDRNYGYTF. In DNA form, the CDR3 reads TGCAGGGCTCCTGACAGGAACTATGGCTACACCTTC. The chain carries TRBV20-1 and TRBJ1-2, with D perhaps matching TRBD1 (6 bases). This CDR3 spans 12 amino acids. The germline CDR1 and CDR2 sequences are DFQATT and SNEGSKA (reference sequence).

Only a few counts were recorded for this clonotype. CDR3 bases: TGCAGTGCTAGAGATGAGAGGTTCTACAATGAGCAGTTCTTC. It is translated as CSARDERFYNEQFF. The V gene is TRBV20-1, the J gene TRBJ2-1; D is unresolved. This CDR3 contains 14 residues. Trimming removed 0 bases at V and 3 bases at J, with 9 bases between. Germline CDR1 DFQATT, CDR2 SNEGSKA (reference sequence).

Only a few counts were recorded for this clonotype. The chain couples TRBV7-9 to TRBJ2-5; unclear D gene. The CDR3 is 16 amino acids. V was shortened by 3 bases and J by 5 bases, with 19 bases between the two germline ends. Per germline, CDR1 SEHNR and CDR2 FQNEAQ (reference sequence). CDR3: CASSLIGLRRSETQYF. CDR3 coding DNA: TGTGCCAGCAGCTTGATAGGCCTCAGGCGATCGGAGACCCAGTACTTC.

This chain joins TRBV29-1 and TRBJ1-5; D is perhaps TRBD1 (5 bases). The CDR3 covers 13 residues. The V gene's germline CDR1 is SQVTM and CDR2 ANQGSEA. The V end lost 7 bases, the J end lost 3 bases, and 13 bases lay between the germline ends. The CDR3 DNA sequence: TGCAGCGCCACGGCAGGGATCAATCAGCCCCAGCATTTT. Protein: CSATAGINQPQHF.

This clonotype was detected only a few times. The chain carries TRBV6-5 and TRBJ1-6, with TRBD1 as a possible D gene (5 bases). Germline CDR1 and CDR2: MNHEY and SVGAGI. Trimming shortened V by 7 bases and J by 6 bases, and 13 bases separated the two germline ends. The CDR3 runs 14 residues. CDR3 DNA: TGTGCCAGCATCCCACGGCAGGGTAATTCACCCCTCCACTTT. Its protein product is CASIPRQGNSPLHF.

DNA for the CDR3: TGTGCCAGCAGCCAAGATCCGGGAGACCCCTATGGCTACACCTTC. The encoded protein is CASSQDPGDPYGYTF. The V and J genes are TRBV3-1 and TRBJ1-2, with D unresolved. The CDR3 contains 15 residues. CDR1 and CDR2 from the germline V gene are LGHDT and YNNKEL (reference sequence). Trimming took 0 bases from V and 4 from J, leaving 12 bases between them.

This clonotype was counted only a few times. The V gene is TRBV5-1, the J gene TRBJ2-1; the D gene is possibly TRBD1 (7 bases). Germline CDR1 reads SGHRS; CDR2 reads YFSETQ. This CDR3 has 15 residues. Trimming took off 4 bases at V and 5 bases at J, with 16 bases between the two ends. The CDR3 DNA reads TGCGCCAGCAGCCCCTGGGGCAGGGGGGACAATGAGCAGTTCTTC. Residues: CASSPWGRGDNEQFF.

This chain links TRBV12-3 or TRBV12-4 with TRBJ1-1; a weak D match, TRBD1 (6 bases). V was cut by 6 bases and J by 0 bases, with 14 bases left in between. The CDR3 spans 15 residues. This CDR3 reads CASRGLGQMNTEAFF. The CDR3 region has the DNA TGTGCCAGCAGGGGACTGGGACAAATGAACACTGAAGCTTTCTTT.

CDR3 in amino acids: CASSPQVEPYGYTF. CDR3 in DNA: TGTGCCAGCTCACCCCAGGTGGAACCCTATGGCTACACCTTC. This sequence joins TRBV18 and TRBJ1-2; D remains unclear. The CDR3 is 14 amino acids. The ends were cut back, 3 bases at V and 4 bases at J, with 12 bases in the middle. Per germline, CDR1 KGHSH and CDR2 LQKENI.

Only a few counts were recorded for this clonotype. The genes are TRBV7-8 and TRBJ1-1, with D perhaps matching TRBD1 (5 bases). This CDR3 comprises 15 residues. Germline assignment: CDR1 SGHVS and CDR2 FQNEAQ. V gave up 2 bases and J gave up 3 bases, with 13 bases separating them. CDR3 residues: CASSLLGEVDTEAFF. Here the CDR3 DNA reads TGTGCCAGCAGCTTATTAGGGGAGGTGGACACTGAAGCTTTCTTT.